One T cell receptor (beta chain) is described in this entry. The antigen is undetermined. The identical CDR3 is also encoded by other nucleotide sequences in the sample. PCR involved 60 Vbeta and 13 Jbeta primers. Original analysis: Later work found approximately 80 million unique TCR beta chains, with roughly 11 million shared. Measured with immunoSEQ multiplex PCR; TCRdb has only the in-frame clones, and not every one. From that table come the V and J calls and clone size; the DNA was used to work out D and trimming. Of about 93,000 clones in the sample, approximately 80% are singletons; the top ten hold 2.5% to 4%. Germline loops: CDR1 MNHNS, CDR2 SASEGT. This CDR3 region has 16 residues. The V segment lost 0 bases and the J segment 4 bases; nucleotides outside the gene matches: 8. This entry comes from a study of cytomegalovirus exposure and HLA in healthy donors. General observations from the study: It was only CMV serostatus that was available as immune exposure information. Per published reports, the classifier diagnosed cytomegalovirus status with high specificity and sensitivity. The likely origin of a cluster of highly shared sequence variants was a sequencing artifact.

This chain links TRBV6-1 with TRBJ2-5; 7 bases map to TRBD2. The specimen sequenced was PBMCs. This TCR was sampled from a woman aged 40 to 55 in good health and CMV-seronegative. This chain's CDR3 is CASSEAKGGVRETQYF. The CDR3 DNA reads TGTGCCAGCAGTGAAGCAAAGGGAGGGGTCCGAGAGACCCAGTACTTC.